The 18 T cell receptor beta chains in this list originate from one sample, sequenced in a study of cytomegalovirus exposure and HLA in healthy donors. The PCR had 60 Vbeta and 13 Jbeta primers. Libraries were prepared by immunoSEQ multiplex PCR; TCRdb keeps only in-frame clonotypes and omits some of them. The sample comprises 130,000 or so clones, about 79% of which are singletons, and almost 3% rests with the top ten. Sequenced material: PBMCs. These receptors all stem from a woman aged 18-35 years in good health and CMV-seropositive.

CDR3 DNA sequence: TGTGCCAGCAGCCTAGGCGGACAGGGGGCTGTGCAGTACTTC. Protein product: CASSLGGQGAVQYF. This sequence joins TRBV6-5 and TRBJ2-7; 11 bases are a match to TRBD1. CDR1 and CDR2 (germline): MNHEY, SVGAGI. The length of the CDR3 is 14 residues. With 6 bases clipped from V and 9 bases from J, the junction kept 10 bases outside the gene matches.

The genes are TRBV18 and TRBJ1-3; D is uncertain. V was clipped by 0 bases and J by 8 bases, with 8 bases between them. Germline assignment: CDR1 KGHSH and CDR2 LQKENI. This CDR3 region has 13 residues. CDR3 sequence reads: CASSPPGRDTIYF. CDR3 nucleotides: TGTGCCAGCTCACCACCCGGGAGGGACACCATATATTTT.

The rearrangement uses TRBV7-6 and TRBJ2-5; D is perhaps TRBD2 (6 bases). V was clipped by 3 bases and J by 1 base, with 15 bases between them. Per germline, CDR1 SGHVS and CDR2 FNYEAQ. The CDR3 sequence is 16 residues long. The CDR3 coding sequence is TGTGCCAGCAGCTTGGGCCAGGACTACTTCCAAGAGACCCAGTACTTC. Translating it yields CASSLGQDYFQETQYF.

The chain recombines TRBV10-2 with TRBJ1-6; D is unclear. In germline, CDR1 is WSHSY, CDR2 SAAADI. The CDR3 totals 14 residues. The germline V and J ends were trimmed by 7 bases and 7 bases, with 14 bases remaining between them. The CDR3 sequence: CASKKLAVNSPLHF. CDR3 sequence (DNA): TGCGCCAGCAAAAAGTTGGCAGTAAATTCACCCCTCCACTTT.

The rearrangement uses TRBV11-2 and TRBJ2-2; the D gene is possibly TRBD2 (7 bases). Trimming stripped 4 bases from V and 6 bases from J, with 12 bases between. The length of the CDR3 is 14 residues. Germline V gene sequence: CDR1 SGHAT, CDR2 FQNNGV. CDR3 nucleotide sequence: TGTGCCAGCAGCTCCCGGGGGGCCGCCGGGGAGCTGTTTTTT. Its protein product is CASSSRGAAGELFF.

The chain joins TRBV9 to TRBJ2-3; the D is unclear. The V gene lost 0 bases and the J gene lost 2 bases, with 10 bases spanning the gap. The CDR3 length is 15 residues. Germline V CDR1 and CDR2: SGDLS, YYNGEE. CDR3 DNA: TGTGCCAGCAGCGTAGGTCTGGCCCACACAGATACGCAGTATTTT. This encodes CASSVGLAHTDTQYF.

The chain recombines TRBV29-1 with TRBJ1-2; TRBD1 aligns across 11 bases. This CDR3 comprises 18 residues. Trimming cost V 0 bases and J 0 bases; bases outside gene matches: 9. Germline loops: CDR1 SQVTM, CDR2 ANQGSEA. The CDR3 DNA is TGCAGCGTTGAAGATCTGGGGACAGGGGGTGCTGCTAACTATGGCTACACCTTC. Translating it yields CSVEDLGTGGAANYGYTF.

The rearrangement uses TRBV6-4 and TRBJ2-3; 8 positions match TRBD2. The germline gives CDR1 MRHNA, CDR2 SNTAGT. The CDR3 covers 16 residues. J lost 6 bases, V lost 0 bases, and 8 bases had no gene match. As DNA, the CDR3 is TGTGCCAGCAGTGACTCCGGGGGGGGCGCCCCCGATACGCAGTATTTT. This gives the protein CASSDSGGGAPDTQYF.

V is TRBV2 and J is TRBJ1-4; 7 positions agree with TRBD1. V shed 1 base and J 7 bases; nucleotides not matched to a gene: 0. The CDR3 loop spans 13 amino acids. Germline-derived CDR1 and CDR2 are SNHLY and FYNNEI. CDR3 sequence: CASSEGTGEKLFF. The CDR3 DNA follows: TGTGCCAGCAGTGAAGGGACAGGTGAAAAACTGTTTTTT.

V and J are TRBV4-1 and TRBJ1-5; 9 bases are shared with TRBD1. This CDR3 has 16 amino acids. In germline, CDR1 is MGHRA, CDR2 YSYEKL. After removal of 3 bases from V and 1 base from J, the junction contained 4 bases not matched to a gene. CDR3: CASSQGQGESNQPQHF. DNA for the CDR3: TGCGCCAGCAGCCAGGGACAGGGAGAGAGCAATCAGCCCCAGCATTTT.

The genes are TRBV11-2 and TRBJ2-7; 7 bases fit TRBD2. This CDR3 is 13 amino acids long. Germline values: CDR1 SGHAT, CDR2 FQNNGV. Trimming cost V 1 base and J 7 bases; bases outside gene matches: 4. The CDR3 bases are TGTGCCAGCAGCTTAGGGAGCGGGGTTGAGCAGTACTTC. Protein product: CASSLGSGVEQYF.

The chain combines TRBV28 with TRBJ1-2; 8 nucleotides match TRBD1. The CDR3 runs 14 residues. Unmatched junction bases numbered 7, after V lost 6 bases and J lost 4 bases. CDR1 and CDR2 (germline): MDHEN, SYDVKM. The CDR3 protein is CASRPMDRAYGYTF. CDR3 DNA sequence: TGTGCCAGCAGGCCCATGGACAGGGCCTATGGCTACACCTTC.

The CDR3 protein is CASSLTSGGSNEQFF. CDR3 DNA sequence: TGTGCCAGCAGTTTGACTAGCGGGGGGTCGAATGAGCAGTTCTTC. This chain links TRBV27 with TRBJ2-1; 13 bases fit TRBD2. The germline V gene encodes CDR1 MNHEY and CDR2 SMNVEV (reference sequence). Trimming took 3 bases from V and 7 from J; bases not matched to a gene: 3. The CDR3 consists of 15 residues.

The V and J genes are TRBV11-3 and TRBJ2-3, with TRBD2 identical over 8 bases. Looked up from germline, CDR1 is SGHNT and CDR2 is YENEEA. J gave up 1 base and V 5 bases, and 8 bases lay outside the gene matches. This CDR3 spans 16 amino acids. As DNA, the CDR3 is TGTGCCAGCAGCCCCCCGGGGGGGGGCGGCACAGATACGCAGTATTTT. It yields the protein CASSPPGGGGTDTQYF.

The chain is built from TRBV11-2 and TRBJ1-1; no clear D gene. This CDR3 has 13 residues. Germline CDR1 and CDR2: SGHAT and FQNNGV. The V end was cut by 5 bases, the J end by 0 bases, with 7 bases between. The CDR3 DNA follows: TGTGCCAGCAGCCCCTATTTGAACACTGAAGCTTTCTTT. It specifies CASSPYLNTEAFF.

This clone has just one count. J is TRBJ1-1 and V is TRBV5-1, with D possibly being TRBD1 (6 bases). The CDR3 is 12 amino acids. The germline V and J ends were trimmed by 5 bases and 1 base, with 6 bases remaining between them. In germline, CDR1 is SGHRS, CDR2 YFSETQ. CDR3 loop: CASRDRNTEAFF. CDR3 bases: TGCGCCAGCAGGGACAGGAACACTGAAGCTTTCTTT.

The rearrangement links TRBV7-6 to TRBJ2-1, with unresolved D. V was pared by 6 bases and J by 2 bases, with 5 bases between. Germline CDR1 is SGHVS and CDR2 is FNYEAQ. The CDR3 is made up of 12 amino acids. For the CDR3, the DNA is TGTGCCAGCAGTTCCACCTACAATGAGCAGTTCTTC. Protein product: CASSSTYNEQFF.

To note about this clone: One end of the junction varies from germline; a read error may be responsible. The V call is TRBV7-9, the J call TRBJ1-4, with D perhaps TRBD1 (5 bases). CDR1 and CDR2 (germline): SEHNR, FQNEAQ (reference sequence). The CDR3 runs 16 residues. Here the CDR3 reads CSSSRKRGSANEKLFF. The DNA of the CDR3 is TGTTCCAGCAGCCGAAAAAGGGGTTCGGCTAATGAAAAACTGTTTTTT. Based on the CDR3 plus reference TRBV7-9 and TRBJ1-4, the full variable domain is DTGVSQNPRHKITKRGQNVTFRCDPISEHNRLYWYRQTLGQGPEFLTYFQNEAQLEKSRLLSDRFSAERPKGSFSTLEIQRTEQGDSAMYLCSSSRKRGSANEKLFFGSGTQLSVL.